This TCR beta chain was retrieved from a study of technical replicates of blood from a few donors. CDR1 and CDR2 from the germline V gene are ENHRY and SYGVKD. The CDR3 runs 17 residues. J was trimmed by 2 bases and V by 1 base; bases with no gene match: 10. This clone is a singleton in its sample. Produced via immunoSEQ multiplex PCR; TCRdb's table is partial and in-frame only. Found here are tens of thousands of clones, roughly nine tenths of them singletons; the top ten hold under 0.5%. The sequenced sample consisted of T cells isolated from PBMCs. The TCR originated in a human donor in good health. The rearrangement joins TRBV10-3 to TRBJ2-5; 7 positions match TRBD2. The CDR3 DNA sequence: TGTGCCATCAGTGAGTATTTTGGCGGGAGCGGACAAGAGACCCAGTACTTC. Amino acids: CAISEYFGGSGQETQYF.